Here is one T cell receptor (beta chain) with its context. The data were produced by immunoSEQ multiplex PCR, yet TCRdb's version contains in-frame clones alone and is incomplete. The sample shows about 58,000 clones, approximately 94% of them seen only once. V shed 4 bases, J shed 3 bases, and the junction held 11 bases outside the gene matches. This CDR3 has 17 amino acids. Germline values: CDR1 LGHNA, CDR2 YNFKEQ. This specimen comes from a study of technical replicates of blood from several donors. The rearrangement uses TRBV4-2 and TRBJ2-3; TRBD1 agrees at 9 bases. Sequencing was done on a sample of PBMCs. The clonotype comes from a human donor in good health. Some clones in this sample may be carry-over from other donors' samples. The CDR3 DNA reads TGTGCCAGCAGCCTCAACGGTGGGACAGGGCTGACAGATACGCAGTATTTT. It codes for CASSLNGGTGLTDTQYF.